Shown below are 27 T cell receptor beta chains from a single sample sequenced in a study of identical twins. TCRdb called the 5' RACE reads again in MiXCR, with one record for every CDR3 protein. Among a few hundred thousand distinct CDR3 sequences, 9.5% to 10% were seen once, and the ten largest hold 2.5% to 3%. These data also formed part of another study, on yellow fever vaccine responses in identical twins.

Material for sequencing was PBMCs. All receptors come from a woman under 30 in good health.

A few counts support this clonotype. The J gene is TRBJ1-5, the V gene TRBV20-1; tentatively, D is TRBD1 (5 bases). Germline V lookup: CDR1 DFQATT, CDR2 SNEGSKA (reference sequence). This CDR3 spans 14 amino acids. Trimming removed 4 bases at V and 6 bases at J, with 16 bases between. In DNA, the CDR3 is TGCAGTGCTACAGGACCGGGGGGGAGTCAGCCCCAGCATTTT. This translates into CSATGPGGSQPQHF.

This chain connects TRBV20-1 to TRBJ1-2; 8 bases are a match to TRBD1. Per germline, CDR1 DFQATT and CDR2 SNEGSKA (reference sequence). With V trimmed by 5 bases and J by 7 bases, 6 bases remained unmatched. The CDR3 covers 12 residues. This chain's CDR3 is CSASDRVAGYTF. The CDR3 DNA follows: TGCAGTGCTTCGGACAGGGTCGCTGGCTACACCTTC.

This clonotype was recorded many times. One end of the junction is discordant with germline, which a read error may explain. The CDR3 loop is CASSWGTLGVFF. The CDR3 bases are TGTGCCAGCAGCTGGGGGACCCTAGGAGTTTTCTTC. This chain connects TRBV7-2 to TRBJ1-2; weak D call: TRBD1 (5 bases). This CDR3 is built from 12 residues. Germline loops: CDR1 SGHTA, CDR2 FQGNSA. Looking up the rest from reference TRBV7-2 and TRBJ1-2 gives the full variable domain: GAGVSQSPSNKVTEKGKDVELRCDPISGHTALYWYRQSLGQGLEFLIYFQGNSAPDKSGLPSDRFSAERTGGSVSTLTIQRTQQEDSAVYLCASSWGTLGVFFGSGTRLTVV.

The chain is built from TRBV6-2 or TRBV6-3 and TRBJ1-1; D not certain. The V and J ends lost 2 bases and 1 base respectively, with 8 bases between them. This CDR3 has 14 residues. CDR1 and CDR2 (germline): MNHEY, SVGEGT. The CDR3 loop is CASSYTRGNTEAFF. CDR3 DNA: TGTGCCAGCAGTTACACCCGAGGGAACACTGAAGCTTTCTTT.

The chain carries TRBV4-1 and TRBJ1-1, with D uncertain. V lost 7 bases, J lost 0 bases, and 18 bases lay in between. Germline loops: CDR1 MGHRA, CDR2 YSYEKL. The CDR3 extends over 16 amino acids. CDR3 sequence: CASKRVTPNMNTEAFF. Written as DNA, the CDR3 is TGCGCCAGCAAACGGGTCACTCCCAATATGAACACTGAAGCTTTCTTT.

This clonotype occurred a few times. This rearrangement joins TRBV5-1 to TRBJ1-1; TRBD1 matches 10 bases. This CDR3 has 18 residues. Germline loops: CDR1 SGHRS, CDR2 YFSETQ. Germline trimming cut 1 base from V and 3 bases from J; bases unmatched to any gene: 12. The DNA of the CDR3 is TGCGCCAGCAGCTTGAATCGAGGGACAGGGGCCCCCTACACTGAAGCTTTCTTT. Translated, it gives CASSLNRGTGAPYTEAFF.

The CDR3 DNA sequence: TGCAGTGCTAGAGATGCGGTAGGGCAGGGCTACACCTTC. Its translation is CSARDAVGQGYTF. The gene calls are TRBV20-1 and TRBJ1-2; D gene unclear. The V gene's germline CDR1 is DFQATT and CDR2 SNEGSKA (reference sequence). The CDR3 covers 13 residues. Between the trimmed V and J ends, which lost 0 bases and 8 bases, there was a span of 13 bases.

This clonotype occurred many times. Written as DNA, the CDR3 is TGTGCCAGCAGCCAAGGAGCCGACAGGACAAGCATTCAGTACTTC. Residues: CASSQGADRTSIQYF. This chain joins TRBV3-1 and TRBJ2-4; perhaps TRBD1 as D (6 bases). CDR3 length: 15 residues. Per germline, CDR1 LGHDT and CDR2 YNNKEL (reference sequence). The V gene lost 1 base and the J gene lost 9 bases, with 16 bases spanning the gap.

At least ten counts were recorded for this clonotype. The chain has TRBV27 and TRBJ2-1, with D perhaps matching TRBD2 (5 bases). This CDR3 has 15 amino acids. Germline CDR1 reads MNHEY; CDR2 reads SMNVEV (reference sequence). With 1 base removed from V and 6 bases from J, the gap between germline ends came to 13 bases. DNA for the CDR3: TGTGCCAGCAGTTTATGGAGGCAGCGTAGCAATGAGCAGTTCTTC. Amino acid sequence: CASSLWRQRSNEQFF.

This clonotype was counted ten times or more. The V gene is TRBV29-1, the J gene TRBJ2-1; 11 bases fit TRBD1. This CDR3 has 17 residues. The V and J ends lost 8 bases and 6 bases, in that order; junction bases with no gene match: 18. Germline assignment: CDR1 SQVTM and CDR2 ANQGSEA. In nucleotides, the CDR3 is TGCAGCTTCGGCTCAGGAACCGGGACAGGGGGTTCCAATGAGCAGTTCTTC. As protein: CSFGSGTGTGGSNEQFF.

In its sample, this clonotype was seen many times. The V gene is TRBV29-1, the J gene TRBJ2-7, with unresolved D. Looked up from germline, CDR1 is SQVTM and CDR2 is ANQGSEA. The ends were cut back, 4 bases at V and 0 bases at J, with 10 bases in the middle. The CDR3 contains 13 residues. In nucleotides, the CDR3 is TGCAGCGTTGTATTTGCAGGCTCCTACGAGCAGTACTTC. Its translation is CSVVFAGSYEQYF.

This clonotype was seen at least ten times. CDR3 DNA sequence: TGTGCCAGCAGGGAGCGGGAGAACGAGCAGTACTTC. It is translated as CASRERENEQYF. The chain links TRBV11-2 to TRBJ2-7; 8 bases agree with TRBD2. The trim removed 6 bases at V and 5 bases at J, leaving 3 bases unmatched. Germline-derived CDR1 and CDR2 are SGHAT and FQNNGV. CDR3 length: 12 residues.

This clonotype was seen at least ten times. V and J are TRBV29-1 and TRBJ2-3, with D possibly being TRBD2 (5 bases). V was clipped by 3 bases and J by 0 bases, with 10 bases between them. CDR3 length: 14 amino acids. The germline V gene encodes CDR1 SQVTM and CDR2 ANQGSEA. In DNA, the CDR3 is TGCAGCGTTGATTCCAGCGGTAGCACAGATACGCAGTATTTT. Its protein product is CSVDSSGSTDTQYF.

This clonotype was observed at least ten times. The chain links TRBV15 to TRBJ2-2; 10 nucleotides match TRBD1. The V gene end was trimmed by 5 bases and the J gene end by 3 bases; junction bases not matched to a gene: 6. This CDR3 is built from 16 residues. Per germline, CDR1 LNHNV and CDR2 YYDKDF (reference sequence). CDR3 loop: CATSPRQGAHTGELFF. In nucleotides, the CDR3 is TGTGCCACCAGCCCGAGACAGGGGGCGCACACCGGGGAGCTGTTTTTT. Filled out from reference TRBV15 and TRBJ2-2, the complete variable domain reads DAMVIQNPRYQVTQFGKPVTLSCSQTLNHNVMYWYQQKSSQAPKLLFHYYDKDFNNEADTPDNFQSRRPNTSFCFLDIRSPGLGDTAMYLCATSPRQGAHTGELFFGEGSRLTVL.

This clonotype appeared many times. This sequence joins TRBV2 and TRBJ2-5; D gene ambiguous. The CDR3 runs 11 residues. The V gene's germline CDR1 is SNHLY and CDR2 FYNNEI. V was clipped by 3 bases and J by 4 bases, with 3 bases between them. CDR3 region: CASSERETQYF. CDR3 DNA: TGTGCCAGCAGTGAGAGAGAGACCCAGTACTTC.

To note about this clonotype: A junction end diverges from the germline sequence, so it may reflect a read error. The rearrangement joins TRBV5-1 to TRBJ1-4, with a tentative D call TRBD1 (5 bases). The CDR3 has 16 residues. Germline assignment: CDR1 SGHRS and CDR2 YFSETQ. DNA for the CDR3: TGCGCCAGCAGCCCCCAGGTCGGGACTGTTAATGAAAAACTTTTTTTT. This codes for CASSPQVGTVNEKLFF.

This clonotype was counted ten times or more. The V and J genes are TRBV6-5 and TRBJ2-1; D possibly corresponds to TRBD1 (6 bases). The CDR3 runs to 12 residues. CDR1 is MNHEY, CDR2 SVGAGI, per germline. V was shortened by 6 bases and J by 9 bases, with 12 bases between the two germline ends. The CDR3 here is CASSPTGSEQFF. CDR3 nucleotides: TGTGCCAGCAGCCCTACAGGGTCTGAGCAGTTCTTC.

This clonotype was seen at least ten times. This chain connects TRBV5-1 to TRBJ2-1; the D gene is possibly TRBD1 (6 bases). V was cut by 2 bases and J by 1 base, with 13 bases left in between. The CDR3 runs 16 residues. Germline loops: CDR1 SGHRS, CDR2 YFSETQ. The CDR3: CASSLNREASYNEQFF. DNA of the CDR3: TGCGCCAGCAGCTTAAACAGGGAAGCATCCTACAATGAGCAGTTCTTC.

This clonotype was seen a few times. For the CDR3, the DNA is TGCGCCAGCAGCTTCGGACTAGCGGGAGTAGGAGAGCAGTACTTC. Translation: CASSFGLAGVGEQYF. This chain links TRBV5-1 with TRBJ2-7; 13 bases fit TRBD2. Unmatched junction bases numbered 6, after V lost 2 bases and J lost 7 bases. CDR1 is SGHRS, CDR2 YFSETQ, per germline. The CDR3 covers 15 residues.

At least ten counts were recorded for this clonotype. The genes are TRBV4-2 and TRBJ2-3, with D possibly being TRBD2 (5 bases). The CDR3 consists of 15 residues. V was trimmed by 0 bases and J by 5 bases, leaving 12 bases between them. Germline CDR1 LGHNA, CDR2 YNFKEQ. As DNA, the CDR3 is TGTGCCAGCAGCCAAGATGCTAAAGGAGGAGATACGCAGTATTTT. This gives the protein CASSQDAKGGDTQYF.

The table lists this clonotype with many counts. The rearrangement links TRBV11-2 to TRBJ2-7; D may match TRBD1 or TRBD2 (5 bases each). Per the germline V gene, CDR1 is SGHAT and CDR2 is FQNNGV. With 8 bases removed from V and 2 bases from J, the gap between germline ends came to 7 bases. The CDR3 totals 11 residues. The CDR3 reads CASGGPYEQYF. The DNA for the CDR3 is TGTGCCAGCGGGGGTCCCTACGAGCAGTACTTC.

This clonotype was recorded at least ten times. This sequence joins TRBV24-1 and TRBJ2-2, with D possibly called TRBD1 or TRBD2 (5 bases each). V shed 5 bases and J shed 3 bases, with 9 bases lying between them. The germline V gene has CDR1 KGHDR and CDR2 SFDVKD. This CDR3 is built from 14 residues. The CDR3 protein is CATSVGTDTGELFF. CDR3 in DNA: TGTGCCACCAGTGTAGGGACGGACACCGGGGAGCTGTTTTTT.

This clonotype showed up just a few times. The chain combines TRBV28 with TRBJ2-7; TRBD1 aligns across 10 bases. This CDR3 is built from 15 residues. Germline V gene lookup returns CDR1 MDHEN and CDR2 SYDVKM. With 5 bases clipped from V and 5 bases from J, the junction kept 9 bases outside the gene matches. This chain's CDR3 is CASSTIGTGVHEQYF. The CDR3 bases are TGTGCCAGCAGTACTATCGGGACAGGGGTACACGAGCAGTACTTC.

This clonotype was found a few times. The chain recombines TRBV20-1 with TRBJ2-2; TRBD1 is a possible D gene (5 bases). The V and J ends lost 6 bases and 6 bases respectively, with 11 bases between them. The CDR3 totals 12 residues. CDR1 is DFQATT, CDR2 SNEGSKA, per germline (reference sequence). Here the CDR3 DNA reads TGCAGTGCCCAAGTGGGGCCCGGGGAGCTGTTTTTT. This codes for CSAQVGPGELFF.

In its sample, this clonotype was seen many times. The J gene is TRBJ2-2, the V gene TRBV4-3; D perhaps matches TRBD1 (5 bases). The CDR3 loop spans 16 amino acids. The germline V gene has CDR1 LGHNA and CDR2 YSLEER. V shed 4 bases and J shed 5 bases, with 17 bases lying between them. The CDR3 here is CASSLTATGRTGELFF. As DNA, the CDR3 is TGCGCCAGCAGCCTAACTGCAACAGGACGGACCGGGGAGCTGTTTTTT.

This clonotype was detected a few times. The rearrangement joins TRBV27 to TRBJ2-7; the D gene is possibly TRBD2 (6 bases). The CDR3 spans 14 residues. Germline V gives CDR1 MNHEY, CDR2 SMNVEV (reference sequence). V was trimmed by 2 bases and J by 4 bases, leaving 12 bases between them. The CDR3 spells CASSLRRDWYEQYF. CDR3 nucleotide sequence: TGTGCCAGCAGTTTAAGGCGGGACTGGTACGAGCAGTACTTC.

CDR3 loop: CASKAAGVGADTQYF. The DNA for the CDR3 is TGTGCCAGCAAGGCGGCGGGAGTCGGCGCAGATACGCAGTATTTT. V is TRBV2 and J is TRBJ2-3; 7 positions agree with TRBD2. V trimming: 7 bases; J trimming: 4 bases; junction bases outside the gene matches: 11. The CDR3 is 15 amino acids. Germline CDR1 reads SNHLY; CDR2 reads FYNNEI.